Listed here are 6 T cell receptor beta chains from one sample, sequenced in a study of T cells in Graves' hyperthyroidism and ophthalmopathy (dated by TCRdb to about 2019). Receptor amplification or capture employed multiplex PCR. The listed sequencing device is Illumina HiSeq 2000. The TCR beta CDR3 regions were amplified from RNA transcripts. A first-round RT-PCR of the TCR CDR3 used the HTBI primer set with the Qiagen OneStep RT-PCR kit. The public sequencing data were trimmed at Q25 with fastp and processed into clonotypes with MiXCR by TCRdb, which kept only in-frame beta chains. A single entry per CDR3 protein holds the most common genes and DNA from its merged rows. The sample table shows some 300,000 distinct CDR3 sequences, and 15% to 20% are seen once. The ten largest make up roughly 39% of the sample. The sequencing input was blood. Receptors originate from a man aged 45-60 years with Graves' ophthalmopathy.

This clonotype has just a few counts. The V call is TRBV3-1, the J call TRBJ2-7, with 7 bases that match TRBD1. This CDR3 has 18 amino acids. Trimming at V came to 3 bases and at J to 3 bases, leaving 17 bases not matched to a gene. Germline-derived CDR1 and CDR2 are LGHDT and YNNKEL (reference sequence). The CDR3 sequence is CASSHRMLQGRPFYEQYF. CDR3 DNA sequence: TGTGCCAGCAGCCACCGAATGTTACAGGGGCGTCCCTTCTACGAGCAGTACTTC.

This clonotype was found many times. The chain combines TRBV5-5 with TRBJ2-3, with TRBD2 matching over 9 bases. The V gene's germline CDR1 is SGHKS and CDR2 YYEKEE (reference sequence). This CDR3 spans 17 amino acids. The J segment lost 1 base and the V segment lost 1 base, leaving 7 bases of the junction unmatched. CDR3 in amino acids: CASSLTVAGAGTDTQYF. The CDR3 DNA reads TGTGCCAGCAGCTTGACGGTAGCGGGAGCGGGCACAGATACGCAGTATTTT. Together with reference TRBV5-5 and TRBJ2-3, the CDR3 gives the full variable domain: DAGVTQSPTHLIKTRGQQVTLRCSPISGHKSVSWYQQVLGQGPQFIFQYYEKEERGRGNFPDRFSARQFPNYSSELNVNALLLGDSALYLCASSLTVAGAGTDTQYFGPGTRLTVL.

This clonotype came up a few times. The chain couples TRBV5-1 to TRBJ2-5; D is unresolved. Germline V gene lookup returns CDR1 SGHRS and CDR2 YFSETQ. The CDR3 has 14 residues. V was cut by 4 bases and J by 4 bases, with 14 bases left in between. The CDR3 region is CASSGTSDRETQYF. In nucleotides, the CDR3 is TGCGCCAGCAGCGGAACGAGTGACCGAGAGACCCAGTACTTC.

The chain recombines TRBV28 with TRBJ1-6; no firm D call. The V gene's germline CDR1 is MDHEN and CDR2 SYDVKM. The germline V and J ends were trimmed by 8 bases and 3 bases, with 17 bases remaining between them. The length of the CDR3 is 16 residues. CDR3 amino acids: CASVEETSSYNSPLHF. CDR3 coding DNA: TGTGCCAGCGTCGAGGAGACTTCAAGCTATAATTCACCCCTCCACTTT.

A few counts support this clonotype. CDR3: CASSDRRGQETQYF. The CDR3 bases are TGTGCCAGCAGTGACCGGCGGGGGCAAGAGACCCAGTACTTC. This rearrangement joins TRBV2 to TRBJ2-5; 7 bases line up with TRBD2. The CDR3 has 14 amino acids. Trimming at V came to 3 bases and at J to 2 bases, leaving 3 bases not matched to a gene. Per germline, CDR1 SNHLY and CDR2 FYNNEI.

The chain recombines TRBV5-5 with TRBJ2-1; D call uncertain. This CDR3 has 12 amino acids. Germline V CDR1 and CDR2: SGHKS, YYEKEE (reference sequence). Trimming shortened V by 4 bases and J by 7 bases, and 9 bases separated the two germline ends. CDR3 sequence reads: CASSLTENEQFF. The CDR3, as DNA: TGTGCCAGCAGCCTGACTGAGAATGAGCAGTTCTTC.